The sequence of this T cell receptor beta chain was determined in a study of OX40 agonist ivuxolimab in advanced cancers. Study summary: Of mixed ages from about 23 to 85 and averaging approximately 60 years, the group was almost 85% male. General study findings and limits: Clones of CD4+ and CD8+ blood T cells grew by week 6 at doses of 0.1 to 3.0 mg/kg.

Regarding this clone: The antigen is not known.

The J segment lost 4 bases and the V segment lost 2 bases, leaving 5 bases of the junction unmatched. CDR3 size: 14 residues. Germline CDR1 is SQVTM and CDR2 is ANQGSEA. TCRdb's copy holds only in-frame clones and misses some; the assay was immunoSEQ multiplex PCR. The sample consists of roughly 9,700 clones, more than 60% of them appearing once. V and J are TRBV29-1 and TRBJ2-1; 7 nucleotides agree with TRBD1. Here the sequenced sample was CD4+ or CD8+ T cells sorted from blood, taken in a trial of the OX40 agonist ivuxolimab. This TCR derives from an adult with an advanced solid tumor such as melanoma, head and neck, liver or kidney cancer. DNA for the CDR3: TGCAGCGTTGAACGTGTGACAGGGTACAATGAGCAGTTCTTC. Translated: CSVERVTGYNEQFF.